The 3 T cell receptor beta chains presented below share a single source sample, sequenced in a study of T cell changes during pregnancy in multiple sclerosis. This table comes from immunoSEQ multiplex PCR, and its TCRdb copy is limited to in-frame clones, with some not included. The sample holds about 70,000 clones, 90% to 95% seen once. Material: peripheral blood, obtained in the third trimester of pregnancy. The source of these receptors is a female donor with multiple sclerosis, enrolled in a pregnancy study.

The chain couples TRBV11-2 to TRBJ1-2; D perhaps matches TRBD1 (6 bases). Germline loops: CDR1 SGHAT, CDR2 FQNNGV. This CDR3 has 17 residues. The ends were cut back, 3 bases at V and 6 bases at J, with 23 bases in the middle. The CDR3 sequence: CASSFDAGALTVNGYTF. CDR3 DNA sequence: TGTGCCAGCAGCTTCGATGCAGGGGCGCTTACCGTAAATGGCTACACCTTC.

The table lists this clone with a few counts. V gene TRBV19 combines with J gene TRBJ1-1; a weak D match, TRBD1 (6 bases). Germline CDR1 is LNHDA and CDR2 is SQIVND (reference sequence). The CDR3 runs to 15 residues. The V and J ends lost 3 bases and 10 bases respectively, with 21 bases between them. CDR3 bases: TGTGCCAGTAGTATTCTGACTGGACAGAGGATTGGAGCTTTCTTT. Residues: CASSILTGQRIGAFF.

The rearrangement joins TRBV5-1 to TRBJ1-4, with D hard to call. This CDR3 comprises 15 residues. The germline V gene encodes CDR1 SGHRS and CDR2 YFSETQ. Trimming removed 3 bases from V and 8 bases from J, with 17 bases in between. CDR3 nucleotide sequence: TGCGCCAGCAGCTCCGGACCCGGAGGGCCGGAAAAACTGTTTTTT. Translation: CASSSGPGGPEKLFF. The whole variable domain, filled in from reference TRBV5-1 and TRBJ1-4, reads KAGVTQTPRYLIKTRGQQVTLSCSPISGHRSVSWYQQTPGQGLQFLFEYFSETQRNKGNFPGRFSGRQFSNSRSEMNVSTLELGDSALYLCASSSGPGGPEKLFFGSGTQLSVL.